This record covers a single TCR beta chain. No antigen is known for it. Unmatched junction bases numbered 8, after V lost 0 bases and J lost 5 bases. The CDR3 sequence is 16 residues long. CDR1 and CDR2 from the germline V gene are MNHNY and SVGAGI (reference sequence). The data stem from a study of memory CD4+ T cells and cytomegalovirus serostatus. Single viable CD3+CD4+CD8-CD45RO+ cells were sorted as the memory CD4+ T cells. Positive selection with CD4 microbeads enriched total CD4+ T cells. Points from the study as a whole: CMV serostatus prediction reached median AUC roughly 0.95, or 0.91 with US-trained model.

Original handling: Out-of-frame sequences were removed, leaving around 2.2 million distinct TCRbeta sequences. Sequenced by immunoSEQ multiplex PCR; TCRdb stores in-frame clones only, minus some. V, J and clone size reflect that table, while D and trimming were determined from the DNA. The sample includes about 50,000 clones, around 80% of them seen just once. This receptor was taken from an adult in good health and CMV-seronegative. The source material was memory CD4+ T cells from blood. The chain employs TRBV6-6 and TRBJ2-7; 9 nucleotides match TRBD1. CDR3 amino acids: CASSYSTWDRDNEQYF. DNA of the CDR3: TGTGCCAGCAGTTACTCGACGTGGGACAGGGATAACGAGCAGTACTTC.